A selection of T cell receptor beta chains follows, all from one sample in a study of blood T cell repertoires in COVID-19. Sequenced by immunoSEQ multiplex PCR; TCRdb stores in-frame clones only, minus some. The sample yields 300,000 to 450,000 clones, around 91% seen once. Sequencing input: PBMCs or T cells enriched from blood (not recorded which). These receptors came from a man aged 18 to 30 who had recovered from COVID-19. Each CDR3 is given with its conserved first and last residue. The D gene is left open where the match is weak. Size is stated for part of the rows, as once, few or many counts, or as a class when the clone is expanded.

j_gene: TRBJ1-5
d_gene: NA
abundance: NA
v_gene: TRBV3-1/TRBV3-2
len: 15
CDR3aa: CASSIGGVSNQPQHF
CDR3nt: TGTGCCAGCAGTATCGGGGGGGTTAGCAATCAGCCCCAGCATTTT

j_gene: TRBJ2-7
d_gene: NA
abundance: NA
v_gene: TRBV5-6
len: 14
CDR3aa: CASSQDGSSYEQYF
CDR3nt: TGTGCCAGCAGCCAGGACGGGAGCTCCTACGAGCAGTACTTC

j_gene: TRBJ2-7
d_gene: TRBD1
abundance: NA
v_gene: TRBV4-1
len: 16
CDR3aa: CASSQDGTASSYEQYF
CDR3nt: TGCGCCAGCAGCCAAGATGGGACAGCTTCCTCCTACGAGCAGTACTTC

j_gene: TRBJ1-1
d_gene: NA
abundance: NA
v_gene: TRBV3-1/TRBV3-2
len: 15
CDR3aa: CASSQDGGVNTEAFF
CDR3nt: TGTGCCAGCAGCCAAGATGGGGGGGTGAACACTGAAGCTTTCTTT

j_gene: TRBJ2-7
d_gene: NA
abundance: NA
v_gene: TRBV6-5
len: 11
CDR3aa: CASMGAEEQYF
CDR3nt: TGTGCCAGCATGGGGGCGGAGGAGCAGTACTTC

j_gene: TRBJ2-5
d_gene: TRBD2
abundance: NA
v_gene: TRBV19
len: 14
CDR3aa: CASSISGSRETQYF
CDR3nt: TGTGCCAGTAGTATTAGCGGGAGCAGGGAGACCCAGTACTTC

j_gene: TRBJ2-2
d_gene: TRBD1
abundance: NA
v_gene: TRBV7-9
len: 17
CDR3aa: CASSLRDRLANTGELFF
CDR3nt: TGTGCCAGCAGCTTAAGGGACAGACTCGCGAACACCGGGGAGCTGTTTTTT

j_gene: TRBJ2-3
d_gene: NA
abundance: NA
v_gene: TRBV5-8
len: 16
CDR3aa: CASSFGSSSPTDTQYF
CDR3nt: TGTGCCAGCAGCTTCGGAAGCAGTAGCCCAACAGATACGCAGTATTTT

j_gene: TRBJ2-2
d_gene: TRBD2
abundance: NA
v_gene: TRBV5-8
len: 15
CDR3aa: CASSSGLAGIGELFF
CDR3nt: TGTGCCAGCAGCTCCGGACTAGCGGGAATCGGGGAGCTGTTTTTT

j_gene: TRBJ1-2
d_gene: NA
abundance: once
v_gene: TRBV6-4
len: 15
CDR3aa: CASSGTALGVDGYTF
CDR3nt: TGTGCCAGCAGTGGTACTGCCTTAGGGGTTGATGGCTACACCTTC

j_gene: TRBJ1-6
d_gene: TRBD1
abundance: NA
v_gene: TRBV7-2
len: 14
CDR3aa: CASTRDRVNSPLHF
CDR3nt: TGTGCCAGCACCCGGGACAGGGTTAATTCACCCCTCCACTTT

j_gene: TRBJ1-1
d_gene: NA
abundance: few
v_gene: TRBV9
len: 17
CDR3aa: CASSVQGWGLSNTEAFF
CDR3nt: TGTGCCAGCAGCGTACAGGGTTGGGGCCTATCGAACACTGAAGCTTTCTTT

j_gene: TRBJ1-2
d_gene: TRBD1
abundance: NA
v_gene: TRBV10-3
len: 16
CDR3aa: CAITGSGTGAQYGYTF
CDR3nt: TGTGCCATCACCGGTAGCGGGACAGGGGCTCAATATGGCTACACCTTC

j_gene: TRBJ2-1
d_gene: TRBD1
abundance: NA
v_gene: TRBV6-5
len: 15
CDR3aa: CASSYGQGVNNEQFF
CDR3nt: TGTGCCAGCAGTTACGGCCAGGGGGTCAACAATGAGCAGTTCTTC

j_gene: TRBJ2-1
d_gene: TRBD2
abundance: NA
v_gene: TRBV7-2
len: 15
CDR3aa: CASSLGGRGYNEQFF
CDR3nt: TGTGCCAGCAGCTTAGGCGGGAGGGGTTACAATGAGCAGTTCTTC

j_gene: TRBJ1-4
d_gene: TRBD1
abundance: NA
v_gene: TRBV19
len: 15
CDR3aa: CASIGTGPTNEKLFF
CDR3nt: TGTGCCAGTATCGGGACAGGGCCCACTAATGAAAAACTGTTTTTT

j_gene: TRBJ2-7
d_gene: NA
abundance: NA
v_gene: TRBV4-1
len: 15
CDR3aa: CASSQVGRNSYEQYF
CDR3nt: TGCGCCAGCAGCCAAGTGGGGCGCAACTCCTACGAGCAGTACTTC

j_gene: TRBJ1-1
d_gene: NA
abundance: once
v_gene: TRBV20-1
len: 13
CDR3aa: CSASKLQGAEAFF
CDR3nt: TGCAGTGCTAGTAAGTTGCAGGGCGCTGAAGCTTTCTTT

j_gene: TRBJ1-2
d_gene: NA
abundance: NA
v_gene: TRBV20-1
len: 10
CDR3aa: CSAGNRRVTF
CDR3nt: TGCAGTGCGGGAAACAGGAGGGTCACCTTC

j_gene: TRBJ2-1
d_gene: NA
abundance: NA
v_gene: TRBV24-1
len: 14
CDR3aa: CATSDLDGGDEQFF
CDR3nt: TGTGCCACCAGTGATTTGGACGGCGGGGATGAGCAGTTCTTC

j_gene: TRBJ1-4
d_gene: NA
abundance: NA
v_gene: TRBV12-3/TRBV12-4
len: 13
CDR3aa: CASRQTLDEKLFF
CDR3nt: TGTGCCAGCAGACAGACCTTAGATGAAAAACTGTTTTTT

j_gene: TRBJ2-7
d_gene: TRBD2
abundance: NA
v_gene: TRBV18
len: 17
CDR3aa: CASSPPNSIAGVSEQYF
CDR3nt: TGTGCCAGCTCACCACCTAATTCGATAGCGGGAGTATCCGAGCAGTACTTC

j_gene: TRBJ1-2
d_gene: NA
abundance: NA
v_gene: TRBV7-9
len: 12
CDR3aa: CATSQENYGYTF
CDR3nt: TGTGCCACCTCGCAGGAAAACTATGGCTACACCTTC

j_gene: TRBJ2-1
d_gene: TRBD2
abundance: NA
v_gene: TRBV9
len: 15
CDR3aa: CASSESGTPYNEQFF
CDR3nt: TGTGCCAGCAGCGAGAGCGGGACCCCCTACAATGAGCAGTTCTTC

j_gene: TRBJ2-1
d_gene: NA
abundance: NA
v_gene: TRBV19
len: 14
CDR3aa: CASSIQPGSNEQFF
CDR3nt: TGTGCCAGTAGTATCCAACCAGGGTCAAATGAGCAGTTCTTC

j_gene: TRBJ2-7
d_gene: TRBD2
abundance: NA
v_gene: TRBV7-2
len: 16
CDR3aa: CASSSWASGSSYEQYF
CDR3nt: TGTGCCAGCAGCTCCTGGGCTAGCGGGAGCTCCTACGAGCAGTACTTC

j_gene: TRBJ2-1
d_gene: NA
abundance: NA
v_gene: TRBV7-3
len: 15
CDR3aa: CASSSSGQEGNEQFF
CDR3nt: TGTGCCAGCAGCTCCTCCGGACAGGAGGGGAATGAGCAGTTCTTC

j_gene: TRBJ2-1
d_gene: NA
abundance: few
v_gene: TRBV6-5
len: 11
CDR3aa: CASRRAGEQFF
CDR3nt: TGTGCCAGCAGAAGAGCTGGTGAGCAGTTCTTC

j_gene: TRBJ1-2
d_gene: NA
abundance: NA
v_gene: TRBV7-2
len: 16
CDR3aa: CASSLAVGQRVYGYTF
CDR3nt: TGTGCCAGCAGCTTAGCCGTTGGGCAGCGGGTCTATGGCTACACCTTC

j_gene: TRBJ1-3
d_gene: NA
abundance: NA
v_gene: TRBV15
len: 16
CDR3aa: CATSRERAKSGNTIYF
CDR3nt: TGTGCCACCAGCAGAGAGAGGGCAAAGTCTGGAAACACCATATATTTT

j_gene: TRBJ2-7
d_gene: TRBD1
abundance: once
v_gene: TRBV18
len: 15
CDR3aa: CASSGLGTGSYEQYF
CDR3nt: TGTGCCAGCTCCGGGCTGGGGACAGGGTCCTACGAGCAGTACTTC

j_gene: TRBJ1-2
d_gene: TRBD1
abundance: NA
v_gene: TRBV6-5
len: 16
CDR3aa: CASSYLDQGARGGYTF
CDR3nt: TGTGCCAGCAGTTACTTAGATCAGGGGGCGCGGGGAGGCTACACCTTC

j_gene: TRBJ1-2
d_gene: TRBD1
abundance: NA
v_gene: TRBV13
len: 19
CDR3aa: CASSLGLGDRGGASHGYTF
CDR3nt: TGTGCCAGCAGCTTAGGCCTGGGGGACAGGGGAGGTGCTAGTCACGGCTACACCTTC

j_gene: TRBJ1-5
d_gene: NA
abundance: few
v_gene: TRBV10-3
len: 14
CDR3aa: CAISESGGDQPQHF
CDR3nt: TGTGCCATCAGTGAGTCAGGGGGGGATCAGCCCCAGCATTTT

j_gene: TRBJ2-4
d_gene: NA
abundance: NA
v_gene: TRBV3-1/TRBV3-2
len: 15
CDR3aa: CASSPQKDTLNIQYF
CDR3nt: TGTGCCAGCAGCCCTCAAAAAGACACTTTAAACATTCAGTACTTC

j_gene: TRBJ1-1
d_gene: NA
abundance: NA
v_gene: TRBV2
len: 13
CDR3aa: CASSVEENTEAFF
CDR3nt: TGTGCCAGCAGTGTCGAGGAGAACACTGAAGCTTTCTTT

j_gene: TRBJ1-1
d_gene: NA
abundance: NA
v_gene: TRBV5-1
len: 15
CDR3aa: CASSSSMPGGTEAFF
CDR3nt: TGCGCCAGCAGCTCGTCGATGCCGGGGGGCACTGAAGCTTTCTTT

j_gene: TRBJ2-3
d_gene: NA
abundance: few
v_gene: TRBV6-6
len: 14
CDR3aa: CASSLPSGTDTQYF
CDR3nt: TGTGCCAGCAGCTTACCTAGCGGCACAGATACGCAGTATTTT

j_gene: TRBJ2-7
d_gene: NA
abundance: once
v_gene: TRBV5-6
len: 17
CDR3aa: CASSLVSTGPATYEQYF
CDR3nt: TGTGCCAGCAGCTTGGTCTCTACAGGACCCGCCACCTACGAGCAGTACTTC

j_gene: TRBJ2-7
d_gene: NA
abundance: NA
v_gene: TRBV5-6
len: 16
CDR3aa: CASSSNLRRQSYEQYF
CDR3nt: TGTGCCAGCAGCTCGAATCTTCGCCGACAGTCCTACGAGCAGTACTTC

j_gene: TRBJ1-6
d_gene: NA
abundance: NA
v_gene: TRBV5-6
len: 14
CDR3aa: CASSLASHNSPLHF
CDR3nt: TGTGCCAGCAGCTTGGCCAGTCATAATTCACCCCTCCACTTT

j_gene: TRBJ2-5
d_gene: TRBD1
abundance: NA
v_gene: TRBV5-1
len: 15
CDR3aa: CASSFPPGQQETQYF
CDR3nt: TGCGCCAGCAGCTTCCCACCGGGACAGCAAGAGACCCAGTACTTC

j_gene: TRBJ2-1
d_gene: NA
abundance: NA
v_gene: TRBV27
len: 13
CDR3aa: CASSATIPNEQFF
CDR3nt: TGTGCCAGCAGTGCGACTATACCAAATGAGCAGTTCTTC

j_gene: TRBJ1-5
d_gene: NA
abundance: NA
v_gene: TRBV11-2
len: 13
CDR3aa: CASSLSEDQPQHF
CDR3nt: TGTGCCAGCAGCTTATCGGAGGATCAGCCCCAGCATTTT

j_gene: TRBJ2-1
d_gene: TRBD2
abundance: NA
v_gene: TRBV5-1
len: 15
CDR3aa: CASHTLAGGPIEQFF
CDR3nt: TGCGCCAGTCACACCCTAGCGGGGGGGCCGATTGAGCAGTTCTTC

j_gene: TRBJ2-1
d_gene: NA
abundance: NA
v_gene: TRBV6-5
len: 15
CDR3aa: CASSYRGSNGDEQFF
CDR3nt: TGTGCCAGCAGTTACAGGGGGAGTAATGGGGATGAGCAGTTCTTC

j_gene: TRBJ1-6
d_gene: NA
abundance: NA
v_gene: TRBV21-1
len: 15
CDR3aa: CASSKGRTGESPLHF
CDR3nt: TGTGCCAGCAGCAAAGGGCGGACAGGGGAATCACCCCTCCACTTT

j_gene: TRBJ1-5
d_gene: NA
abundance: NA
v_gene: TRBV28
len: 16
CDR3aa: CASSRAGGQGNQPQHF
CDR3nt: TGTGCCAGCAGCCGCGCGGGGGGCCAGGGCAATCAGCCCCAGCATTTT

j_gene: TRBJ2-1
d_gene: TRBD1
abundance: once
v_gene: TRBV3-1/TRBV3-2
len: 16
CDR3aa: CASSPLGSGGNNEQFF
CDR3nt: TGTGCCAGCAGCCCCCTGGGGTCAGGGGGAAACAATGAGCAGTTCTTC

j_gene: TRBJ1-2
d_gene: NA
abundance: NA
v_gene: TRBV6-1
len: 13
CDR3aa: CASSELAVGGYTF
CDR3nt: TGTGCCAGCAGTGAATTAGCAGTAGGTGGCTACACCTTC

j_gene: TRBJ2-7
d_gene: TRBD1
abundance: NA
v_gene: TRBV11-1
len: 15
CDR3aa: CASRTGAYSSYEQYF
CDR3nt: TGTGCCAGCCGGACAGGGGCCTACTCCTCCTACGAGCAGTACTTC

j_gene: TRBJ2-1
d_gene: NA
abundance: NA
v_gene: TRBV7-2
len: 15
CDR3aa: CASSPDSSSYNEQFF
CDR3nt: TGTGCCAGCAGCCCTGACTCGAGCTCCTACAATGAGCAGTTCTTC

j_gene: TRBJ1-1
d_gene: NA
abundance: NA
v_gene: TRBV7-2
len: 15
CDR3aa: CASSLSPTVVAEAFF
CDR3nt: TGTGCCAGCAGCTTATCTCCGACAGTAGTAGCTGAAGCTTTCTTT

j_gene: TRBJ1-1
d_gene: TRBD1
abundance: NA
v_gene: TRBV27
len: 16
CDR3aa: CASSLDRDTPNTEAFF
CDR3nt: TGTGCCAGCAGTCTGGACAGGGATACCCCGAACACTGAAGCTTTCTTT

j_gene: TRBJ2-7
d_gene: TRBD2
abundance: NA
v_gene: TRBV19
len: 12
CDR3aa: CASTRGVYEQYF
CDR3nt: TGTGCCAGTACCCGGGGGGTGTACGAGCAGTACTTC

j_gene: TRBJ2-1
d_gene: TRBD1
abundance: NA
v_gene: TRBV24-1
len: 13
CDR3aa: CATSDSTGGLQFF
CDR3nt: TGTGCCACCAGTGATTCGACAGGGGGATTGCAGTTCTTC

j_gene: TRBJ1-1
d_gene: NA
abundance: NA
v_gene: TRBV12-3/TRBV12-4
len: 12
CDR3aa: CASSLVRVEAFF
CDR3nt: TGTGCCAGCAGTTTGGTGAGGGTTGAAGCTTTCTTT

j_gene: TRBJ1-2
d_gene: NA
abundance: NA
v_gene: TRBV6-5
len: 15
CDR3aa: CASSYNNGYQYGYTF
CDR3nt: TGTGCCAGCAGTTACAATAACGGGTATCAATATGGCTACACCTTC

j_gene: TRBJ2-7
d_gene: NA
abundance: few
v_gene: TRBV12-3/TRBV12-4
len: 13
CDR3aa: CASRERSSDEQYF
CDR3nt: TGTGCCAGCAGGGAGCGATCTAGCGACGAGCAGTACTTC

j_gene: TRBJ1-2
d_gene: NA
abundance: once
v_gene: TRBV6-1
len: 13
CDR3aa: CASSEGQYYGYTF
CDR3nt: TGTGCCAGCAGTGAAGGACAGTACTATGGCTACACCTTC